Detailed here is one TCR beta chain. Its antigen remains unidentified. The CDR3 runs 16 residues. The V gene's germline CDR1 is MNHNS and CDR2 SASEGT. The J segment lost 0 bases and the V segment lost 4 bases, leaving 7 bases of the junction unmatched. Scientists isolated CD4+ T cells after an approximately 10-day culture period ended. It was two doses of either the BNT162b2 or mRNA-1273 vaccine that participants received. Half the medium was replaced with IL-2 medium on days 3 and 7. TCRdb's table, derived via immunoSEQ multiplex PCR, lists solely in-frame clones and lacks some. The repertoire holds about 45,000 clones, with under 80% as singletons. These data are taken from a study of vaccination effects on CD4 cells after COVID-19. As for the study in general: Samples collected post-vaccine were obtained a median of 72 days after the second dose.

The chain is built from TRBV6-1 and TRBJ2-3, with 7 positions matching TRBD2. This receptor was taken from a human donor who received a COVID-19 vaccine. The sample consisted of CD4+ T cells from PBMCs cultured without peptide, taken after COVID-19 vaccination. CDR3 nucleotides: TGTGCCAGCAGTGGCCTAGCGGCCCCTAGCACAGATACGCAGTATTTT. It codes for CASSGLAAPSTDTQYF.